The T cell receptor (beta chain) described here comes from a study of blood T cell repertoires in COVID-19. V was cut by 0 bases and J by 5 bases, with 8 bases left in between. CDR1 is ENHRY, CDR2 SYGVKD, per germline. This CDR3 has 15 residues. Repertoires were generated with immunoSEQ multiplex PCR, while TCRdb's copy carries only in-frame clones and drops some. The sample holds more than 250,000 clones; around 83% are singletons and the top ten take roughly 4%. The V gene is TRBV10-3, the J gene TRBJ1-6; D perhaps matches TRBD1 (6 bases). The sequencing input was peripheral blood. The TCR sequence derives from a man aged 18 to 29 with active or convalescent COVID-19. The CDR3 loop is CAISESGQNNSPLHF. DNA of the CDR3: TGTGCCATCAGTGAGTCAGGACAGAATAATTCACCCCTCCACTTT.